What follows are 18 T cell receptor beta chains derived from one specimen sequenced in a study of cytomegalovirus exposure and HLA in healthy donors. The PCR made use of 60 Vbeta and 13 Jbeta primers. Generated by immunoSEQ multiplex PCR, the TCRdb table keeps only in-frame clones and is missing some. The data hold some 150,000 clones, with about four fifths observed a single time. The specimen sequenced was PBMCs. These receptors all stem from a man aged 50 to 60 in good health and CMV-seropositive.

The V gene is TRBV2, the J gene TRBJ2-3; TRBD1 is a possible D gene (5 bases). The germline V and J ends were trimmed by 5 bases and 4 bases, with 10 bases remaining between them. This CDR3 comprises 13 residues. Germline V CDR1 and CDR2: SNHLY, FYNNEI. CDR3: CASSRGTPDTQYF. CDR3 bases: TGTGCCAGCAGTAGGGGTACACCAGATACGCAGTATTTT.

The V call is TRBV28, the J call TRBJ2-1; TRBD2 is a possible D gene (6 bases). The CDR3 is 17 amino acids. Germline lookup yields CDR1 MDHEN and CDR2 SYDVKM. V was shortened by 4 bases and J by 5 bases, with 21 bases between the two germline ends. CDR3 protein: CASSSTEGSGPNNEQFF. The CDR3 DNA reads as TGTGCCAGCAGTTCGACGGAAGGTAGCGGACCAAACAATGAGCAGTTCTTC.

V and J are TRBV6-6 and TRBJ2-7, with D possibly matching TRBD1 (7 bases). Germline V gene lookup returns CDR1 MNHNY and CDR2 SVGAGI (reference sequence). The V and J ends lost 7 bases and 2 bases respectively, with 18 bases between them. CDR3 length equals 15 residues. The CDR3 nucleotides are TGTGCCAGCACCTCAGGCGGGACAGCAACCTACGAGCAGTACTTC. Its protein product is CASTSGGTATYEQYF.

The rearrangement links TRBV6-1 to TRBJ1-2; TRBD1 might be the D (6 bases). CDR3 length: 13 amino acids. Trimming shortened V by 6 bases and J by 5 bases, and 13 bases separated the two germline ends. Germline CDR1 MNHNS, CDR2 SASEGT. The DNA for the CDR3 is TGTGCCAGCAGGGGGACAACTTGGTATGGCTACACCTTC. Translated: CASRGTTWYGYTF.

The V call is TRBV19, the J call TRBJ1-2; unclear D gene. The CDR3 is 12 amino acids. The germline CDR1 and CDR2 sequences are LNHDA and SQIVND (reference sequence). Trimming took 5 bases from V and 7 from J, leaving 11 bases between them. CDR3 region: CASSQSLGGYTF. The CDR3 DNA follows: TGTGCCAGTAGTCAGAGCCTAGGTGGCTACACCTTC.

This clone was seen a few times. This rearrangement joins TRBV19 to TRBJ1-4, with TRBD1 identical over 7 bases. With 6 bases clipped from V and 3 bases from J, the junction kept 4 bases outside the gene matches. Per germline, CDR1 LNHDA and CDR2 SQIVND (reference sequence). The CDR3 length is 14 residues. The CDR3 region has the DNA TGTGCCAGTAGAGACAGGGCGGCTAATGAAAAACTGTTTTTT. Translating gives CASRDRAANEKLFF.

The chain employs TRBV28 and TRBJ2-3, with 12 nucleotides matching TRBD2. CDR1 is MDHEN and CDR2 is SYDVKM in the germline V gene. V was pared by 3 bases and J by 8 bases, with 21 bases of the junction left unmatched. This CDR3 has 20 amino acids. The CDR3 sequence is CASSFPRLAGDDGGGGTQYF. The CDR3, as DNA: TGTGCCAGCAGTTTCCCTCGACTAGCGGGAGACGATGGGGGTGGAGGTACGCAGTATTTT.

The table lists this clone with a few counts. The J gene is TRBJ2-5, the V gene TRBV4-2, with 7 bases identical to TRBD2. There are 15 residues in the CDR3. V trimming: 3 bases; J trimming: 2 bases; junction bases outside the gene matches: 6. Germline V gives CDR1 LGHNA, CDR2 YNFKEQ. CDR3: CASSHRDGGQETQYF. CDR3 nucleotides: TGTGCCAGCAGCCATCGCGACGGGGGGCAAGAGACCCAGTACTTC.

The CDR3 loop reads CASRTGEFNQPQHF. CDR3 coding DNA: TGTGCCAGCAGGACAGGGGAATTTAATCAGCCCCAGCATTTT. J is TRBJ1-5 and V is TRBV28, with 8 bases that match TRBD1. Germline loops: CDR1 MDHEN, CDR2 SYDVKM. The CDR3 is made up of 14 amino acids. J was trimmed by 4 bases and V by 6 bases; bases with no gene match: 5. The full variable domain, in which reference TRBV28 and TRBJ1-5 provide the parts outside the CDR3, is DVKVTQSSRYLVKRTGEKVFLECVQDMDHENMFWYRQDPGLGLRLIYFSYDVKMKEKGDIPEGYSVSREKKERFSLILESASTNQTSMYLCASRTGEFNQPQHFGDGTRLSIL.

This chain joins TRBV19 and TRBJ2-7; 10 bases are shared with TRBD2. V shed 6 bases, J shed 3 bases, and the junction held 2 bases outside the gene matches. Germline CDR1 LNHDA, CDR2 SQIVND (reference sequence). The CDR3 contains 13 residues. The CDR3 DNA is TGTGCCAGTAGAGGACTAGCGGTCTACGAGCAGTACTTC. This sequence encodes CASRGLAVYEQYF.

The CDR3 sequence is CASSLYSPGTGELFF. The CDR3 DNA follows: TGCGCCAGCAGCTTGTATTCGCCGGGGACCGGGGAGCTGTTTTTT. V is TRBV5-1 and J is TRBJ2-2; D may be TRBD2 (5 bases). There are 15 residues in the CDR3. V lost 1 base and J lost 5, with 12 bases in between. The germline V gene has CDR1 SGHRS and CDR2 YFSETQ.

This chain connects TRBV7-9 to TRBJ2-1; 11 bases are shared with TRBD2. Germline values: CDR1 SEHNR, CDR2 FQNEAQ (reference sequence). The V segment lost 5 bases and the J segment 6 bases; nucleotides outside the gene matches: 9. The CDR3 has 16 amino acids. The DNA for the CDR3 is TGTGCCAGCAGCGACACTAGCGGGAGTATGAGCAATGAGCAGTTCTTC. Translation gives CASSDTSGSMSNEQFF.

The V gene is TRBV5-1, the J gene TRBJ1-4; D might be TRBD1 (6 bases). This CDR3 contains 15 residues. Germline CDR1 is SGHRS and CDR2 is YFSETQ. V lost 5 bases and J 0 bases, leaving 11 bases between the germline ends. CDR3 nucleotides: TGCGCCAGCAGGGATACAGGGTCAACTAATGAAAAACTGTTTTTT. Residues: CASRDTGSTNEKLFF. The full variable domain, rest sourced from reference TRBV5-1 and TRBJ1-4, is KAGVTQTPRYLIKTRGQQVTLSCSPISGHRSVSWYQQTPGQGLQFLFEYFSETQRNKGNFPGRFSGRQFSNSRSEMNVSTLELGDSALYLCASRDTGSTNEKLFFGSGTQLSVL.

The V call is TRBV5-1, the J call TRBJ2-5, with 8 bases lining up with TRBD2. The ends lost 0 bases at V and 4 bases at J; junction bases unmatched: 5. The CDR3 has 15 amino acids. Germline lookup yields CDR1 SGHRS and CDR2 YFSETQ. Written as DNA, the CDR3 is TGCGCCAGCAGCTTGGTGGGGCGGGAGGCAGAGACCCAGTACTTC. Translation: CASSLVGREAETQYF.

This clone appeared once. V is TRBV6-1 and J is TRBJ1-1; 7 nucleotides agree with TRBD1. Germline CDR1 reads MNHNS; CDR2 reads SASEGT. Unmatched junction bases numbered 9, after V lost 4 bases and J lost 10 bases. CDR3 size: 13 residues. Here the CDR3 reads CASSGGTASGAFF. The CDR3 DNA follows: TGTGCCAGCAGTGGTGGGACAGCGTCAGGAGCTTTCTTT.

As to this clone: The junction does not match germline at one end; this may be a read error. The chain couples TRBV7-9 to TRBJ1-5; no clear D gene. This CDR3 contains 12 residues. Germline V gene sequence: CDR1 SEHNR, CDR2 FQNEAQ (reference sequence). The CDR3 protein is CSSSPGYQPQHF. The CDR3 bases are TGTTCCAGCAGCCCCGGGTATCAGCCCCAGCATTTT.

The chain is built from TRBV30 and TRBJ2-7, with D perhaps matching TRBD2 (5 bases). CDR1 GTSNPN and CDR2 SVGIG come from the germline V gene (reference sequence). Trimming pared 0 bases from V and 7 bases from J, leaving 13 bases between. The CDR3 totals 13 residues. The DNA of the CDR3 is TGTGCCTGGAGTGTACGTGGGTCGGGGGAGCAGTACTTC. Protein: CAWSVRGSGEQYF.

The V call is TRBV25-1, the J call TRBJ2-3; 7 bases are shared with TRBD2. CDR1 and CDR2 (germline): MGHDK, SYGVNS. This CDR3 region has 15 residues. V shed 3 bases and J 0 bases; nucleotides not matched to a gene: 3. Here the CDR3 reads CASSDPGLSTDTQYF. The CDR3 DNA is TGTGCCAGCAGTGATCCGGGACTAAGCACAGATACGCAGTATTTT.